This T cell receptor (beta chain) is from a study of T cells in Graves' hyperthyroidism and ophthalmopathy. Amplified regions were TCR beta CDR3 sequences from RNA transcripts. The HTBI primer set drove a first-round RT-PCR of the TCR CDR3. Via MiXCR, TCRdb re-called the multiplex PCR reads, giving one row per CDR3 protein. The sample includes 450,000 to 700,000 distinct CDR3 sequences, roughly 46% seen only once; the top ten take around 19%. Germline values: CDR1 GTSNPN, CDR2 SVGIG (reference sequence). This CDR3 is built from 13 residues. V lost 0 bases, J lost 8 bases, and 13 bases lay in between. The sequence derives from an adult woman with Graves' disease, either hyperthyroidism or ophthalmopathy (not recorded which). The sequencing sample was made of peripheral blood or thyroid tissue (not recorded which). The rearrangement joins TRBV30 to TRBJ1-2, with D unresolved. The CDR3 nucleotides read TGTGCCTGGAGTGTTGAAAGGGTCGGGGGCTACACCTTC. Amino acid sequence: CAWSVERVGGYTF.